The present T cell receptor (beta chain) was sequenced within a study of cytomegalovirus exposure and HLA in healthy donors. Study-level findings and limits: High sensitivity and specificity were reportedly achieved when the classifier diagnosed cytomegalovirus status.

The germline V gene encodes CDR1 LGHNA and CDR2 YSLEER. The CDR3 extends over 14 amino acids. Trimming removed 1 base from V and 2 bases from J, with 8 bases in between. Comments on this clone: Its antigen remains unidentified.

PCR was performed using 60 Vbeta and 13 Jbeta primers. How the authors handled the data: Later analysis identified approximately 80 million unique TCR beta chains, about 10 million shared. The method was immunoSEQ multiplex PCR; TCRdb's version includes in-frame clones alone and lacks a portion of them. The V and J calls and clone size are taken from that table; D and trimming were inferred from the DNA. The repertoire holds under 200,000 clones, with about 59% as singletons. The rearrangement links TRBV4-3 to TRBJ2-5; no definite D call. The receptor comes from a man aged 35 to 55 in good health and CMV-seronegative. The source material was PBMCs. CDR3 amino acids: CASSQVVSQETQYF. The CDR3 DNA reads as TGCGCCAGCAGCCAAGTCGTCAGTCAAGAGACCCAGTACTTC.